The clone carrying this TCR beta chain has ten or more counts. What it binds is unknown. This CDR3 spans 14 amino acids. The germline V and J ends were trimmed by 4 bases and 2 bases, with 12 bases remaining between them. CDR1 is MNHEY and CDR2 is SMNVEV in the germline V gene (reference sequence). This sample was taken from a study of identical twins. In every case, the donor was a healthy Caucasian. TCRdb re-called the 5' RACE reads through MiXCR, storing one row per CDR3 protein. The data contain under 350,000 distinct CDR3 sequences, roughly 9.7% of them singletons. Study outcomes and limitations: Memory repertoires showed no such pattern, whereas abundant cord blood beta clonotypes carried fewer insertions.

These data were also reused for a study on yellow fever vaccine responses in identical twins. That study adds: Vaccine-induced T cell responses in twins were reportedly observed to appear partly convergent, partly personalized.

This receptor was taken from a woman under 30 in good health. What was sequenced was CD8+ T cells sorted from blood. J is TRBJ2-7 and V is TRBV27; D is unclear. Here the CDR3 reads CASSSLGETYEQYF. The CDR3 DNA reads TGTGCCAGCAGTTCCCTTGGGGAAACCTACGAGCAGTACTTC.